This entry is about one TCR beta chain. This entry belongs to a study of cytomegalovirus exposure and HLA in healthy donors. This PCR relied on a set of 60 Vbeta primers and 13 Jbeta primers. Only in-frame clones appear in the TCRdb table, and some are missing; sequencing was by immunoSEQ multiplex PCR. The sample has fewer than 200,000 clones, approximately 80% seen once; the top ten hold roughly 9.7%. CDR1 is SGDLS and CDR2 is YYNGEE in the germline V gene. The J segment lost 6 bases and the V segment lost 3 bases, leaving 11 bases of the junction unmatched. The CDR3 is 15 residues long. The sequence derives from a man aged 18 to 29 in good health and CMV-seropositive. The chain carries TRBV9 and TRBJ2-7; TRBD1 aligns across 8 bases. Sequenced sample: PBMCs. CDR3 in DNA: TGTGCCAGCAGCGCAGGCAGGGGGCTGGAACTCGAGCAGTACTTC. As protein: CASSAGRGLELEQYF. Full variable domain (missing parts from reference TRBV9 and TRBJ2-7): DSGVTQTPKHLITATGQRVTLRCSPRSGDLSVYWYQQSLDQGLQFLIQYYNGEERAKGNILERFSAQQFPDLHSELNLSSLELGDSALYFCASSAGRGLELEQYFGPGTRLTVT.